The 2 T cell receptor beta chains listed next were all sequenced from one sample in a study of cytomegalovirus exposure and HLA in healthy donors. Using immunoSEQ multiplex PCR, the repertoire was profiled, and TCRdb retains in-frame clones only, with some absent. This sample carries over 90,000 clones, approximately 95% of them seen once, and the ten largest clones take 0.8% to 0.9%. Sequencing used PBMCs. All receptors derive from a woman aged 18-30 years in good health and CMV-seronegative.

The sample holds one count of this clone. V is TRBV7-6 and J is TRBJ1-2; D perhaps matches TRBD1 (6 bases). Germline CDR1 SGHVS, CDR2 FNYEAQ. Trimming removed 2 bases at V and 5 bases at J, with 15 bases between. The CDR3 loop spans 15 amino acids. This CDR3 reads CASSLREDSAYGYTF. CDR3 nucleotides: TGTGCCAGCAGCTTAAGAGAGGACAGCGCATATGGCTACACCTTC.

J is TRBJ2-7 and V is TRBV9; 12 bases map to TRBD2. The CDR3 is made up of 15 amino acids. V was clipped by 0 bases and J by 5 bases; unmatched bases: 3. Germline lookup yields CDR1 SGDLS and CDR2 YYNGEE. The CDR3 coding sequence is TGTGCCAGCAGCGTAGGGACTAGCGGGATTAACGAGCAGTACTTC. Its translation: CASSVGTSGINEQYF.